This TCR beta chain stems from a study of T-cell memory formation after mild COVID-19. Study-wide background: Across donors, TCR clusters were largely donor specific. General study results and limits: Second-wave clones that peaked on day 37 lacked confirmed SARS-CoV-2 specificity. Contracting clones from day 15 to 85 showed balanced CD4/CD8; later expanders favored CD4+.

About this clonotype: Its antigen is as yet unknown.

In TCRdb, the 5' RACE reads were re-called with MiXCR into one record per CDR3 protein. The table has hundreds of thousands of distinct CDR3 sequences, roughly 15% seen once; the top ten hold around 23%. The sample taken for sequencing was PBMCs or a T cell subset sorted from them (not recorded which). The TCR originated in a man between 18 and 35 years old who had mild COVID-19 (a few samples of this study predate the infection). Cell type and time point are not known.

The chain's CDR3 is CASSLVTGPGTEAFF. CDR3 DNA sequence: TGTGCCAGCAGCTTAGTGACCGGGCCCGGGACTGAAGCTTTCTTT. This chain uses TRBV7-9 with TRBJ1-1; D call uncertain. V lost 1 base and J 5 bases, leaving 14 bases between the germline ends. The V gene's germline CDR1 is SEHNR and CDR2 FQNEAQ (reference sequence). The CDR3 consists of 15 residues.